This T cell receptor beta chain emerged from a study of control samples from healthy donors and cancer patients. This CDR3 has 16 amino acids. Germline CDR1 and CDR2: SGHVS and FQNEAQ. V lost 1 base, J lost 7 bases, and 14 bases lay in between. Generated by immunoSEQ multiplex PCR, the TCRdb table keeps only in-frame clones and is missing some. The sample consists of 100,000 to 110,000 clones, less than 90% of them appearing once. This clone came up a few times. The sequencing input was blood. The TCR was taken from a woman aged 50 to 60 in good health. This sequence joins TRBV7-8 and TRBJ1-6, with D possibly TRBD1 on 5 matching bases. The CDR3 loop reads CASSLGRQKPNSPLHF. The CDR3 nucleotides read TGTGCCAGCAGCTTAGGTCGACAGAAGCCAAATTCACCCCTCCACTTT. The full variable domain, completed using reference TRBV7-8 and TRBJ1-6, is GAGVSQSPRYKVAKRGQDVALRCDPISGHVSLFWYQQALGQGPEFLTYFQNEAQLDKSGLPSDRFFAERPEGSVSTLKIQRTQQEDSAVYLCASSLGRQKPNSPLHFGNGTRLTVT.